The rows below give T cell receptor beta chains drawn from one sample of a study of cytomegalovirus exposure and HLA in healthy donors. The method was immunoSEQ multiplex PCR; TCRdb's version includes in-frame clones alone and lacks a portion of them. This sample has 150,000 to 200,000 clones; about 75% occur once, and the top ten carry roughly 12%. Material: PBMCs. These receptors originate from a man in his late teens or twenties in good health and CMV-seropositive. Both conserved end residues are part of each CDR3. A D gene is named only where the DNA matches it firmly. Some rows mark clone size as missing; the rest say once, few, many or name a class of expanded clone.

TRBD2	TRBV5-6	15	TRBJ2-7	NA	CASSRGASGSYEQYF	TGTGCCAGCAGCCGGGGCGCTAGCGGCTCCTACGAGCAGTACTTC
TRBD2	TRBV28	15	TRBJ2-7	few	CASSPGLAGTYEQYF	TGTGCCAGCAGTCCAGGACTAGCGGGAACCTACGAGCAGTACTTC
NA	TRBV4-1	16	TRBJ2-1	NA	CASSVQAELTYNEQFF	TGCGCCAGCAGCGTACAAGCGGAGCTAACCTACAATGAGCAGTTCTTC
NA	TRBV7-9	14	TRBJ1-1	few	CASSSGGVNTEAFF	TGTGCCAGCAGCTCAGGAGGGGTTAACACTGAAGCTTTCTTT
TRBD2	TRBV28	16	TRBJ2-5	NA	CASSPSGIGPQETQYF	TGTGCCAGCAGCCCCAGCGGGATAGGTCCCCAAGAGACCCAGTACTTC
NA	TRBV29-1	13	TRBJ2-1	few	CSVVTNNFIEQFF	TGCAGCGTTGTCACCAATAACTTTATTGAGCAGTTCTTC
NA	TRBV4-1	13	TRBJ1-3	NA	CASSQVEGNTIYF	TGCGCCAGCAGCCAAGTAGAAGGAAACACCATATATTTT
TRBD2	TRBV27	16	TRBJ2-7	NA	CASSLGNSGRAYEQYF	TGTGCCAGCAGTTTAGGGAATAGCGGGAGAGCCTACGAGCAGTACTTC
TRBD1	TRBV7-8	18	TRBJ1-5	NA	CASSPGTAPALSNQPQHF	TGTGCCAGCAGCCCCGGGACAGCCCCAGCCCTCAGCAATCAGCCCCAGCATTTT
NA	TRBV2	13	TRBJ1-5	NA	CASREDYNQPQHF	TGTGCCAGCAGGGAGGACTACAATCAGCCCCAGCATTTT
NA	TRBV7-8	16	TRBJ2-1	NA	CASSLALGGRGNEQFF	TGTGCCAGCAGCTTAGCTTTAGGGGGACGAGGGAATGAGCAGTTCTTC
TRBD2	TRBV2	16	TRBJ2-7	NA	CASSEALSGGTYEQYF	TGTGCCAGCAGTGAAGCGCTTAGCGGGGGGACCTACGAGCAGTACTTC
TRBD2	TRBV7-9	17	TRBJ2-7	few	CASSLDGGLAGVGEQYF	TGTGCCAGCAGCTTAGATGGGGGACTAGCGGGAGTGGGCGAGCAGTACTTC